The rows below give T cell receptor beta chains drawn from one sample of a study of blood T cells in healthy people across ages. TCRdb itself ran the 5' RACE reads through MiXCR, one entry per CDR3 protein. Among over a million distinct CDR3 sequences listed, less than 50% were seen once. Sequencing input: blood. All receptors come from a woman aged 55-69 years in good health. Both conserved end residues are part of each CDR3. A D gene is named only where the DNA matches it firmly. Only some rows state a clone size, as once, few, many or a class for expanded clones.

size,J,D,V,CDR3,DNA
few,TRBJ1-2,TRBD1,TRBV4-1,CASSQGFQGDYGYTF,TGCGCCAGCAGCCAAGGTTTCCAGGGGGACTATGGCTACACCTTC
-,TRBJ2-1,-,TRBV2,CASSEADDRSTNEQFF,TGTGCCAGCAGTGAAGCGGATGACAGGTCTACAAATGAGCAGTTCTTC
few,TRBJ1-2,TRBD1,TRBV29-1,CSVAGLGQDYGYTF,TGCAGCGTCGCCGGTTTGGGACAGGACTATGGCTACACCTTC
-,TRBJ2-1,TRBD1,TRBV4-3,CASSQIDRGRDEQFF,TGCGCCAGCAGCCAAATCGACAGGGGGCGCGATGAGCAGTTCTTC
-,TRBJ2-1,-,TRBV5-5,CASSLSGLALNEQFF,TGTGCCAGCAGCCTCTCCGGGCTAGCCCTCAATGAGCAGTTCTTC
few,TRBJ2-3,-,TRBV7-3,CASSLIGGPTDTQYF,TGTGCCAGCAGCTTAATCGGCGGCCCCACAGATACGCAGTATTTT
-,TRBJ2-1,TRBD2,TRBV7-3,CASSKRGSLAGGREEQFF,TGTGCCAGCAGCAAAAGAGGGTCACTAGCGGGAGGGCGCGAGGAGCAGTTCTTC
few,TRBJ2-7,-,TRBV6-2/TRBV6-3,CASSYRAGVAYEQYF,TGTGCCAGCAGTTACCGGGCAGGGGTTGCCTACGAGCAGTACTTC
-,TRBJ1-1,-,TRBV10-3,CAISDRPNTEAFF,TGTGCCATCAGTGACAGGCCGAACACTGAAGCTTTCTTT
few,TRBJ2-7,-,TRBV12-3/TRBV12-4,CASRVTVSYEQYF,TGTGCCAGCAGGGTGACAGTCTCCTACGAGCAGTACTTC
few,TRBJ2-1,TRBD1,TRBV24-1,CATSDPRDRVGNEQFF,TGTGCCACCAGTGATCCCCGGGACAGGGTGGGCAATGAGCAGTTCTTC
few,TRBJ2-7,TRBD2,TRBV20-1,CSASGGSRYEQYF,TGCAGTGCTAGTGGCGGGAGTCGGTACGAGCAGTACTTC
-,TRBJ2-7,-,TRBV7-6,CASSLAKDRYYEQYF,TGTGCCAGCAGCTTAGCGAAAGACAGATACTACGAGCAGTACTTC
few,TRBJ2-4,-,TRBV27,CASALEGGAKNIQYF,TGTGCCAGCGCCCTCGAAGGGGGGGCCAAAAACATTCAGTACTTC
few,TRBJ2-7,-,TRBV20-1,CSASEAARNIYEQYF,TGCAGTGCTAGCGAAGCGGCAAGGAATATCTACGAGCAGTACTTC
few,TRBJ1-2,-,TRBV11-2,CASSSGHTYGYTF,TGTGCCAGCAGCTCAGGACATACCTATGGCTACACCTTC
-,TRBJ2-1,TRBD2,TRBV7-2,CATTAGTSVSNEQFF,TGTGCCACCACCGCCGGGACTAGCGTCTCCAATGAGCAGTTCTTC
-,TRBJ2-3,TRBD2,TRBV20-1,CSGVAGGSTDTQYF,TGCAGTGGGGTAGCGGGAGGTAGCACAGATACGCAGTATTTT
-,TRBJ2-7,TRBD2,TRBV4-2,CANSQDSHSGRGSEQYF,TGTGCCAACAGCCAAGATAGCCATAGCGGGAGGGGTTCCGAGCAGTACTTC
-,TRBJ1-1,-,TRBV4-2,CASSQDWDLDTEAFF,TGTGCCAGCAGCCAAGACTGGGACCTAGACACTGAAGCTTTCTTT
-,TRBJ1-2,TRBD1,TRBV5-1,CASSLDRGQHYGYTF,TGCGCCAGCAGCTTGGACAGGGGGCAGCACTATGGCTACACCTTC
-,TRBJ2-3,TRBD2,TRBV20-1,CSARVWASGRPSTDTQYF,TGCAGTGCTAGGGTGTGGGCTAGCGGGAGGCCGAGCACAGATACGCAGTATTTT